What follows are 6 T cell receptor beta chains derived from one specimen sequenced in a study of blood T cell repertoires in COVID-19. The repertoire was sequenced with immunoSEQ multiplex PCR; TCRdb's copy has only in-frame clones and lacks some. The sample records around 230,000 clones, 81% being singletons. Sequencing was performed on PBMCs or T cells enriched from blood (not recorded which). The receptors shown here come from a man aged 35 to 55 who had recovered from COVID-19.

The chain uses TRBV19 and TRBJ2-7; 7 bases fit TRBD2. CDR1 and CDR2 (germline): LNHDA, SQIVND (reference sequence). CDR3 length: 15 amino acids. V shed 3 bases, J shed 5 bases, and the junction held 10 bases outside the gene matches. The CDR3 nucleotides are TGTGCCAGTAGTATTTGGGGGAGGGCCCAGAACGAGCAGTACTTC. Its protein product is CASSIWGRAQNEQYF.

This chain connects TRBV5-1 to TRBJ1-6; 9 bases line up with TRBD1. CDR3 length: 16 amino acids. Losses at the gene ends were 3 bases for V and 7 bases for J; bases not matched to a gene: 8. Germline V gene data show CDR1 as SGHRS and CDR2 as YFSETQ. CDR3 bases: TGCGCCAGCAGCTCGCAGACAGGGGGAAGGAATTCACCCCTCCACTTT. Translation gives CASSSQTGGRNSPLHF.

The CDR3 DNA reads TGTGCCAGTAGGGCCACGGGACACAATTCACCCCTCCACTTT. Its translation: CASRATGHNSPLHF. The V call is TRBV9, the J call TRBJ1-6; perhaps TRBD1 as D (6 bases). Deletions cut 8 bases from V and 7 bases from J, with 16 bases between. Germline CDR1 SGDLS, CDR2 YYNGEE. CDR3 size: 14 residues.

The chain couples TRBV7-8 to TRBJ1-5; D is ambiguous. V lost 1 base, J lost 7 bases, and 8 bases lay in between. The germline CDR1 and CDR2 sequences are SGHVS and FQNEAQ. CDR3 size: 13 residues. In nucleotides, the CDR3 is TGTGCCAGCAGCTTAGGGGCGAAACAGCCCCAGCATTTT. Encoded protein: CASSLGAKQPQHF.

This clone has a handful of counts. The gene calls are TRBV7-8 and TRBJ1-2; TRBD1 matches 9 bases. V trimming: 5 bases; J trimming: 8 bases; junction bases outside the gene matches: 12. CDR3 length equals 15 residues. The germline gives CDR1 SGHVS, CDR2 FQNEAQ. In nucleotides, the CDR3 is TGTGCCAGCAGCGAAACCGGGACAGGGATAATCGGCTACACCTTC. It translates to CASSETGTGIIGYTF.

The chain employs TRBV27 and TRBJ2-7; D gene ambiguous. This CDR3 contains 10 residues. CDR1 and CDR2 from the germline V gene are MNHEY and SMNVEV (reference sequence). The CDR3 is CEGNLGGQYF. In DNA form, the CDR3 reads TGTGAAGGAAACCTAGGTGGGCAGTACTTC.